The 18 T cell receptor beta chains presented below share a single source sample, sequenced in a study of blood T cell repertoires in COVID-19. Produced via immunoSEQ multiplex PCR; TCRdb's table is partial and in-frame only. The profile covers about 25,000 clones, with 80% to 90% appearing a single time and 9.7% taken by the ten largest. The sample comprised peripheral blood. These receptor sequences come from a man between 65 and 85 years old with acute or convalescent COVID-19.

This rearrangement joins TRBV5-1 to TRBJ2-1; D is undetermined. The length of the CDR3 is 15 residues. With 0 bases removed from V and 5 bases from J, the gap between germline ends came to 12 bases. Germline assignment: CDR1 SGHRS and CDR2 YFSETQ. DNA for the CDR3: TGCGCCAGCAGCTTGGGTCCCAATAGCAACAATGAGCAGTTCTTC. Its protein product is CASSLGPNSNNEQFF.

The sample holds a few counts of this clone. The chain has TRBV27 and TRBJ1-6; the D gene is possibly TRBD1 (5 bases). V was shortened by 5 bases and J by 11 bases, with 16 bases between the two germline ends. The CDR3 consists of 14 residues. Germline CDR1 MNHEY, CDR2 SMNVEV (reference sequence). Here the CDR3 reads CASSPFQGFTPLHF. In DNA form, the CDR3 reads TGTGCCAGCAGTCCTTTCCAGGGTTTTACACCCCTCCACTTT.

The rearrangement joins TRBV7-6 to TRBJ2-4, with 12 bases aligning to TRBD2. CDR3 size: 17 residues. Germline CDR1 reads SGHVS; CDR2 reads FNYEAQ. J lost 7 bases, V lost 1 base, and 8 bases had no gene match. The CDR3 DNA reads TGTGCCAGCAGCTTAGACTTGACTAGCGGGGGAGGGAACATTCAGTACTTC. Protein sequence: CASSLDLTSGGGNIQYF.

V usage is TRBV15 and J usage is TRBJ2-7; 8 positions match TRBD1. The CDR3 has 14 residues. The V gene end was trimmed by 0 bases and the J gene end by 5 bases; junction bases not matched to a gene: 3. The germline V gene has CDR1 LNHNV and CDR2 YYDKDF (reference sequence). The chain's CDR3 is CATSRDTGGHEQYF. CDR3 sequence (DNA): TGTGCCACCAGCAGAGATACAGGGGGGCACGAGCAGTACTTC.

V usage is TRBV7-2 and J usage is TRBJ1-4; TRBD1 matches at 10 bases. Germline V lookup: CDR1 SGHTA, CDR2 FQGNSA. The J segment lost 5 bases and the V segment lost 4 bases, leaving 4 bases of the junction unmatched. There are 15 residues in the CDR3. The CDR3 here is CASSWRQGANEKLFF. The CDR3, as DNA: TGTGCCAGCAGCTGGCGACAGGGGGCAAATGAAAAACTGTTTTTT.

The chain combines TRBV5-1 with TRBJ2-5; TRBD1 matches at 10 bases. Trimming removed 3 bases from V and 2 bases from J; junction bases left unmatched: 4. There are 15 residues in the CDR3. Germline V gene sequence: CDR1 SGHRS, CDR2 YFSETQ. The CDR3 DNA is TGCGCCAGCAGCTCCGGGACAGGGGCTCAAGAGACCCAGTACTTC. Residues: CASSSGTGAQETQYF.

V and J are TRBV20-1 and TRBJ1-4, with D possibly TRBD1 on 5 matching bases. The germline V gene has CDR1 DFQATT and CDR2 SNEGSKA (reference sequence). The V and J ends lost 4 bases and 8 bases respectively, with 20 bases between them. The CDR3 spans 15 residues. The CDR3 protein is CSATDTKTGGEKLFF. The CDR3 bases are TGCAGTGCTACTGACACCAAGACGGGGGGAGAAAAACTGTTTTTT.

The chain combines TRBV20-1 with TRBJ2-3; perhaps TRBD2 as D (5 bases). This CDR3 region has 13 residues. In germline, CDR1 is DFQATT, CDR2 SNEGSKA (reference sequence). V lost 3 bases, J lost 4 bases, and 11 bases lay in between. The CDR3 region is CSASGQEADTQYF. The CDR3 nucleotides read TGCAGTGCTAGTGGGCAGGAGGCAGATACGCAGTATTTT.

The chain joins TRBV5-1 to TRBJ1-1; 7 bases line up with TRBD1. The CDR3 runs 16 residues. J lost 5 bases, V lost 0 bases, and 10 bases had no gene match. Germline loops: CDR1 SGHRS, CDR2 YFSETQ. The CDR3 sequence is CASSLGSTGLGTEAFF. In DNA form, the CDR3 reads TGCGCCAGCAGCTTGGGATCGACAGGGCTGGGGACTGAAGCTTTCTTT. Variable domain in full (rest from reference TRBV5-1 and TRBJ1-1): KAGVTQTPRYLIKTRGQQVTLSCSPISGHRSVSWYQQTPGQGLQFLFEYFSETQRNKGNFPGRFSGRQFSNSRSEMNVSTLELGDSALYLCASSLGSTGLGTEAFFGQGTRLTVV.

This rearrangement joins TRBV28 to TRBJ2-7; 8 bases map to TRBD1. The length of the CDR3 is 16 residues. CDR1 MDHEN and CDR2 SYDVKM come from the germline V gene. With V trimmed by 1 base and J by 1 base, 6 bases remained unmatched. The CDR3 loop is CASSLSVGQASYEQYF. The CDR3 DNA follows: TGTGCCAGCAGTTTATCGGTGGGACAGGCGTCCTACGAGCAGTACTTC.

The genes are TRBV19 and TRBJ2-4; 9 bases match TRBD2. Germline CDR1 reads LNHDA; CDR2 reads SQIVND (reference sequence). This CDR3 is built from 17 residues. The V gene end was trimmed by 6 bases and the J gene end by 0 bases; junction bases not matched to a gene: 9. The CDR3 region is CASSPGLASLAKNIQYF. The CDR3 coding sequence is TGTGCCAGTAGCCCCGGACTAGCGAGCCTAGCCAAAAACATTCAGTACTTC.

In this sample, this clone turned up once. The chain has TRBV7-3 and TRBJ2-3; maybe TRBD2 (6 bases). The length of the CDR3 is 15 residues. V was pared by 2 bases and J by 6 bases, with 15 bases between. From germline, CDR1 is SGHTA and CDR2 FQGTGA. CDR3 sequence: CASSLRGTPRDTQYF. In DNA, the CDR3 is TGTGCCAGCAGCTTACGCGGGACCCCTAGGGATACGCAGTATTTT.

The chain links TRBV10-3 to TRBJ1-6; 8 bases line up with TRBD1. The CDR3 spans 14 residues. The germline V gene encodes CDR1 ENHRY and CDR2 SYGVKD. The trim removed 2 bases at V and 6 bases at J, leaving 0 bases unmatched. In nucleotides, the CDR3 is TGTGCCATCAGTGAGGGACAGGGTAATTCACCCCTCCACTTT. Encoded protein: CAISEGQGNSPLHF.

This clone was seen a single time. The J gene is TRBJ2-7, the V gene TRBV5-1; D is unclear. The CDR3 spans 15 residues. V lost 0 bases and J 2 bases, leaving 12 bases between the germline ends. Germline V gene sequence: CDR1 SGHRS, CDR2 YFSETQ. The CDR3 reads CASSLELAATYEQYF. The CDR3 DNA reads as TGCGCCAGCAGCTTGGAACTGGCGGCCACCTACGAGCAGTACTTC.

This clone was recorded only once. J is TRBJ2-7 and V is TRBV7-9; 7 positions match TRBD2. The CDR3 totals 15 residues. V lost 1 base, J lost 2 bases, and 5 bases stayed unmatched. The germline CDR1 and CDR2 sequences are SEHNR and FQNEAQ (reference sequence). CDR3 sequence (DNA): TGTGCCAGCAGCTTAGTTCTGGGGGGGGCCTACGAGCAGTACTTC. Its protein product is CASSLVLGGAYEQYF.

The chain is built from TRBV10-1 and TRBJ2-2, with D possibly matching TRBD2 (5 bases). Germline-derived CDR1 and CDR2 are WNHNN and SYGVQD (reference sequence). Trimming removed 4 bases at V and 5 bases at J, with 11 bases between. There are 14 residues in the CDR3. This CDR3 is CASSARDLTGELFF. The DNA for the CDR3 is TGCGCCAGCAGTGCGAGGGATCTGACCGGGGAGCTGTTTTTT.

The chain links TRBV18 to TRBJ1-1; 9 nucleotides agree with TRBD1. The J segment lost 7 bases and the V segment lost 3 bases, leaving 6 bases of the junction unmatched. The CDR3 is 14 residues long. Looked up from germline, CDR1 is KGHSH and CDR2 is LQKENI. The CDR3 protein is CASSPRTGAYEAFF. CDR3 sequence (DNA): TGTGCCAGCTCACCCAGGACAGGGGCCTATGAAGCTTTCTTT. The complete variable domain, with remaining parts taken from reference TRBV18 and TRBJ1-1, reads NAGVMQNPRHLVRRRGQEARLRCSPMKGHSHVYWYRQLPEEGLKFMVYLQKENIIDESGMPKERFSAEFPKEGPSILRIQQVVRGDSAAYFCASSPRTGAYEAFFGQGTRLTVV.

This chain uses TRBV5-1 with TRBJ1-1; TRBD1 matches 7 bases. J gave up 3 bases and V 4 bases, and 9 bases lay outside the gene matches. Germline V gene sequence: CDR1 SGHRS, CDR2 YFSETQ. This CDR3 region has 15 residues. This CDR3 reads CASSPADRADTEAFF. In DNA, the CDR3 is TGCGCCAGCAGCCCGGCCGACAGGGCGGACACTGAAGCTTTCTTT.